This T cell receptor (beta chain) emerged from a study of T cell repertoires in cytomegalovirus infection. TCRdb re-called the reads through MiXCR, storing one row per CDR3 protein. Found here are 250,000 to 300,000 distinct CDR3 sequences, around 25% of them singletons; the top ten hold 14%. In germline, CDR1 is SNHLY, CDR2 FYNNEI. V gave up 0 bases and J gave up 6 bases, with 9 bases separating them. The CDR3 is made up of 13 amino acids. This chain uses TRBV2 with TRBJ2-7, with unresolved D. The TCR was taken from a human donor in good health (CMV status not recorded). Some clones in this sample may be carry-over from other donors' samples. Sample: PBMCs. CDR3 protein: CASSEASFTEQYF. CDR3 coding DNA: TGTGCCAGCAGTGAAGCTAGTTTTACCGAGCAGTACTTC.